This T cell receptor beta chain was sequenced during a study of T cells after somatic rescue of genetic block. Method: immunoSEQ multiplex PCR; TCRdb's copy keeps in-frame clones and lacks some. The profile shows approximately 9,800 clones, 74% of them singletons. CDR3 length equals 14 residues. Germline CDR1 and CDR2: ENHRY and SYGVKD. The TCR was taken from a boy between 10 and 17 years old. Sequenced sample: peripheral blood mononuclear cells (PBMCs). The genes are TRBV10-3 and TRBJ2-5; TRBD1 aligns across 8 bases. The J call could be wrong; TRBJ2-7 is a better fit for the DNA end. The CDR3 spells CAISDGGQAYEQYF. The CDR3 nucleotides read TGTGCCATCAGTGACGGGGGACAGGCCTACGAGCAGTACTTC.